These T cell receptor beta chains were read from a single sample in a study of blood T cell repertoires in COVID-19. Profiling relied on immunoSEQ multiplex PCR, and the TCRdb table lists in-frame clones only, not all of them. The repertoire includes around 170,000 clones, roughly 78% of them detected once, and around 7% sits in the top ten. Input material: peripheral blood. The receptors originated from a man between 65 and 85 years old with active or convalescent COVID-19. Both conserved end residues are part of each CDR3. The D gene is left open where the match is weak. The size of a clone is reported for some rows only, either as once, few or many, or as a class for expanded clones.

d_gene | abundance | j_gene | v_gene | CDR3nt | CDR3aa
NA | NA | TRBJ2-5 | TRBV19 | TGTGCCAGTAGTATAGGAGCTGGAGAGACCCAGTACTTC | CASSIGAGETQYF
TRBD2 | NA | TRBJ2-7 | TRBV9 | TGTGCCAGCAGCGTAGGGGCATCCGAGATAGCGGGAGATCAGTACTTC | CASSVGASEIAGDQYF
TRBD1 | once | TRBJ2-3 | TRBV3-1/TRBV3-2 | TGTGCCAGCAGCCACGGTCAGGGGACAGGGGGCATGGATACGCAGTATTTT | CASSHGQGTGGMDTQYF
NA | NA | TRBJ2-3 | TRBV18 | TGTGCCAGCTCACCACCCACGGTCACAGATACGCAGTATTTT | CASSPPTVTDTQYF
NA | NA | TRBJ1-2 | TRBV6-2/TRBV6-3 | TGTGCCAGCAGTTATTCAGGGGCTGGCTATGGCTACACCTTC | CASSYSGAGYGYTF
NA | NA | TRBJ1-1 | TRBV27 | TGTGCCAGCAGTTTATTGCCGGAGGGGAACACTGAAGCTTTCTTT | CASSLLPEGNTEAFF
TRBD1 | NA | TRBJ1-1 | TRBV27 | TGTGCCAGCAGTCTAACAGGGGCTGAAGCTTTCTTT | CASSLTGAEAFF
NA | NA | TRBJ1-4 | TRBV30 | TGTGCCTGGACCCGGGACACTTCTGAAAAACTGTTTTTT | CAWTRDTSEKLFF
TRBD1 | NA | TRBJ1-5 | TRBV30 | TGTGCCTGGAGTGGAGGGACAGGGGATCAGCCCCAGCATTTT | CAWSGGTGDQPQHF
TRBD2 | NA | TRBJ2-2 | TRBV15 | TGTGCCACCAGCAGAGAACTAGCGGGGGGCCGAAGGATCCGGGGAGCTGTTTTT | CATSRELAGGRRIRGAVF
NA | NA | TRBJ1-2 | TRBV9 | TGTGCCAGCAGCGCTACAGGGTCAGGCTACACCTTC | CASSATGSGYTF
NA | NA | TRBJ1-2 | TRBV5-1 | TGCGCCAGCAGCTTAGAATCGGGAGGCTACACCTTC | CASSLESGGYTF
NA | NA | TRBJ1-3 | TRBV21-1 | TGTGCCAGCAGCAAAACCGCTTTGGACAGGAACTCTGGAAACACCATATATTTT | CASSKTALDRNSGNTIYF
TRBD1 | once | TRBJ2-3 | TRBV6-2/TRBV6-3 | TGTGCCAGCAGTTACTCATGGGACAGCGACAGCACAGATACGCAGTATTTT | CASSYSWDSDSTDTQYF
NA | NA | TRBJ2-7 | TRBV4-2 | TGTGCCAGCAGCCAAGATTTTGTCGGGAGACCAGCCTACGAGCAGTACTTC | CASSQDFVGRPAYEQYF
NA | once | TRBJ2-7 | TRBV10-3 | TGTGCCATCAGTGCAAAATACGAGCAGTACTTC | CAISAKYEQYF
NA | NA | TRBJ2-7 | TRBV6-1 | TGTGCCAGCAGTGAAGCAGCAGGGGCTTTGTCCTTC | CASSEAAGALSF
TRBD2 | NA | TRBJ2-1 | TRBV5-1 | TGCGCCAGCAGCTCCCAAACCGGGACTAGCGGGGTCTATGAGCAGTTCTTC | CASSSQTGTSGVYEQFF
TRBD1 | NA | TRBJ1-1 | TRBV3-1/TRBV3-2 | TGTGCCAGCAGCCACCAGGACAGGGGAAGGACTGAAGCTTTCTTT | CASSHQDRGRTEAFF
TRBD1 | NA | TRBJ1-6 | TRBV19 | TGTGCCAGTAGCCGACAGGGGGCGAGAAATTCACCCCTCCACTTT | CASSRQGARNSPLHF
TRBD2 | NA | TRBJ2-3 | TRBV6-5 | TGTGCCAGCAGTTCGGGGGGAGTTGGGACAGATACGCAGTATTTT | CASSSGGVGTDTQYF
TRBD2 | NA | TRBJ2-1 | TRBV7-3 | TGTGCCAGCAGCCCAGAGGGACTATTATACAATGAGCAGTTCTTC | CASSPEGLLYNEQFF
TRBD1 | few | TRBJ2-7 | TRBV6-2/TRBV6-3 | TGTGCCAGCAGTTCCCCGGGACAGGGCGCTAGAGAGCAGTACTTC | CASSSPGQGAREQYF
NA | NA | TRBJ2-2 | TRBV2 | TGTGCCAGCAGTGACCTGCCGAGGACTCCCGGGGAGCTGTTTTTT | CASSDLPRTPGELFF
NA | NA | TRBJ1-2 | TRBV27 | TGTGCCAGCAGTCCGATGCCAGGGTATGGCTACACCTTC | CASSPMPGYGYTF
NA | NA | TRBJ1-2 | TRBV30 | TGTGCCTGGAGTGTACCGGCCAGGGGCTATGGCTACACCTTC | CAWSVPARGYGYTF
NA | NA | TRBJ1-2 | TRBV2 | TGTGCCAGCGCAGAGACAGTTTATCCAGGCTATGGCTACACCTTC | CASAETVYPGYGYTF
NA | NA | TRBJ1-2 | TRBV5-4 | TGTGCCAGCAGCCCCGGACAGTATGGCTACACCTTC | CASSPGQYGYTF
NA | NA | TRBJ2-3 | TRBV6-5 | TGTGCCAGCATTCCCGGGACTGAGGGCGTAGATACGCAGTATTTT | CASIPGTEGVDTQYF
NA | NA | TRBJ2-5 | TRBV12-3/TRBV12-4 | TGTGCCAGCAGGAGGGCGGGGACCCAGTACTTC | CASRRAGTQYF